Sequencing of this T cell receptor (beta chain) was carried out in a study of vaccination and CD4 T cells after COVID-19. At the Johns Hopkins FTIC core, DNA taken from cultured CD4+ T cells was sequenced by way of the Oncomine TCR Beta short-read assay. TCRdb redid the calling of the PCR reads with MiXCR, one entry per CDR3 protein. Of approximately 5,000 distinct CDR3 sequences in the sample, less than 30% were seen once. Treatment reported: roughly ten-day PBMC culture with coronavirus spike peptide pools or control peptides (ViraFEST assay). Both day 3 and day 7 involved replacing half of the medium with fresh IL-2 medium. For this clonotype: The antigen remains unidentified.

V was cut by 4 bases and J by 2 bases, with 10 bases left in between. This CDR3 is 14 amino acids long. Germline lookup yields CDR1 SGHTS and CDR2 YDEGEE. The chain is built from TRBV5-8 and TRBJ1-5, with D possibly matching TRBD1 (6 bases). The sample in question was CD4+ T cells from blood, cultured in vitro, obtained after SARS-CoV-2 vaccination. The receptor comes from a human donor who had recovered from COVID-19. The CDR3 DNA is TGTGCCAGCAGCGTCAGGGGAGGCAATCAGCCCCAGCATTTT. The encoded protein is CASSVRGGNQPQHF.